This is a list of T cell receptor beta chains from one sample in a study of CD8+ T cells in alopecia areata. Profiling relied on immunoSEQ multiplex PCR, and the TCRdb table lists in-frame clones only, not all of them. The sample has about 140,000 clones, about 60% seen once. Material: CD4+ T cells sorted from blood, obtained at week 0. The receptor set was obtained from a human donor with alopecia areata. CDR3s include the opening cysteine and the closing phenylalanine or tryptophan. A D gene is named only where the DNA matches it firmly. A clone size is listed for some rows: how often the clone was seen (once, few, many), or a class if it is expanded.

V	J	size	D	CDR3	DNA
TRBV30	TRBJ1-2	NA	NA	CAWSLIGPYGYTF	TGTGCCTGGAGTTTAATAGGGCCCTATGGCTACACCTTC
TRBV9	TRBJ2-7	NA	NA	CASSADSWGEQYF	TGTGCCAGCAGCGCGGACTCGTGGGGCGAGCAGTACTTC
TRBV29-1	TRBJ1-2	NA	TRBD1	CSVAVPGQGTYGYTF	TGCAGCGTGGCAGTCCCGGGACAGGGAACCTATGGCTACACCTTC
TRBV27	TRBJ1-2	NA	NA	CASSLSGLYGYTF	TGTGCCAGCAGTTTATCAGGGCTCTATGGCTACACCTTC
TRBV20-1	TRBJ1-1	NA	NA	CSAIRDLGAFF	TGCAGTGCTATCAGGGATCTTGGGGCTTTCTTT
TRBV23-1	TRBJ2-1	NA	TRBD2	CASGGGDICEQFF	TGCGCCAGCGGGGGGGGAGACATATGTGAGCAGTTCTTC
TRBV10-3	TRBJ2-5	few	TRBD2	CAVGTSEETQYF	TGTGCCGTCGGGACTAGCGAAGAGACCCAGTACTTC
TRBV27	TRBJ1-1	NA	NA	CASSLSRNTEAFF	TGTGCCAGCAGTTTAAGTCGGAACACTGAAGCTTTCTTT
TRBV30	TRBJ2-7	NA	NA	CAWSISKSGRINYEQYF	TGTGCCTGGAGTATATCGAAATCGGGACGGATTAACTACGAGCAGTACTTC
TRBV5-1	TRBJ2-7	few	NA	CASSYGVQVMFYEQYF	TGCGCCAGCAGCTACGGGGTGCAGGTGATGTTCTACGAGCAGTACTTC
TRBV5-1	TRBJ2-5	many	NA	CASSPGTVGETQYF	TGCGCCAGCAGCCCCGGGACGGTGGGAGAGACCCAGTACTTC
TRBV5-6	TRBJ2-5	NA	NA	CASSFSGQETQYF	TGTGCCAGCAGCTTTAGCGGTCAAGAGACCCAGTACTTC
TRBV29-1	TRBJ1-5	NA	TRBD1	CSVPGTGGPNQPQHF	TGCAGCGTCCCCGGGACAGGGGGCCCAAATCAGCCCCAGCATTTT